This T cell receptor (beta chain) comes out of a study of human T cells and chemical hapten exposure. The time point denotes: patch test 2, 6 weeks after DPC sensitization. Treatment specified: therapeutic diphenylcyclopropenone sensitization with weekly scalp DPC. TCRdb processed the RACE reads anew with MiXCR; each CDR3 protein has one entry. The sample includes 80,000 to 95,000 distinct CDR3 sequences, approximately 9.9% of them seen just once. General study results and limits: No change in TCRs above 1 in 1000 frequency was produced by DPC sensitization. Significantly more large CDR3 similarity clusters arose among expanded TCRs than among controls.

Germline values: CDR1 MNHNY, CDR2 SVGAGI (reference sequence). Losses at the gene ends were 6 bases for V and 7 bases for J; bases not matched to a gene: 8. The CDR3 has 14 residues. This clonotype was seen repeatedly, ten times or more. Its specificity is not known. V gene TRBV6-6 combines with J gene TRBJ1-4, with TRBD1 identical over 7 bases. This material consisted of whole blood, taken in connection with sensitization to the hapten diphenylcyclopropenone (DPC). The clonotype was recovered from a man in his forties with alopecia areata. Some clones in this sample may be carry-over from other donors' samples. The CDR3 loop is CASSPTGQIEKLFF. In nucleotides, the CDR3 is TGTGCCAGCAGCCCCACGGGACAGATTGAAAAACTGTTTTTT.